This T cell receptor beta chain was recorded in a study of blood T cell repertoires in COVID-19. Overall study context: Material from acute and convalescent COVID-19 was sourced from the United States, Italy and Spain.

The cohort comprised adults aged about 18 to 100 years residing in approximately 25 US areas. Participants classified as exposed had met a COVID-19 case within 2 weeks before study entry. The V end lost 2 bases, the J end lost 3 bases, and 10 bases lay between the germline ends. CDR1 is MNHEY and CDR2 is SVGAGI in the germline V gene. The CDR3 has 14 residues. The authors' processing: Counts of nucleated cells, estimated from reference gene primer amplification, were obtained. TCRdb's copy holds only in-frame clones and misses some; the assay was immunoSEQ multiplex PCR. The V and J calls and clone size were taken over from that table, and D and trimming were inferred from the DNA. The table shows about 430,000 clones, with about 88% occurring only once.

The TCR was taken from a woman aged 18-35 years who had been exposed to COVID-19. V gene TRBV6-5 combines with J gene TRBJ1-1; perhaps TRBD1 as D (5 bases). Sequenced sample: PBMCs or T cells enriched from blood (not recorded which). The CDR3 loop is CASSYVDTYTEAFF. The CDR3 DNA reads TGTGCCAGCAGTTACGTGGACACCTACACTGAAGCTTTCTTT.